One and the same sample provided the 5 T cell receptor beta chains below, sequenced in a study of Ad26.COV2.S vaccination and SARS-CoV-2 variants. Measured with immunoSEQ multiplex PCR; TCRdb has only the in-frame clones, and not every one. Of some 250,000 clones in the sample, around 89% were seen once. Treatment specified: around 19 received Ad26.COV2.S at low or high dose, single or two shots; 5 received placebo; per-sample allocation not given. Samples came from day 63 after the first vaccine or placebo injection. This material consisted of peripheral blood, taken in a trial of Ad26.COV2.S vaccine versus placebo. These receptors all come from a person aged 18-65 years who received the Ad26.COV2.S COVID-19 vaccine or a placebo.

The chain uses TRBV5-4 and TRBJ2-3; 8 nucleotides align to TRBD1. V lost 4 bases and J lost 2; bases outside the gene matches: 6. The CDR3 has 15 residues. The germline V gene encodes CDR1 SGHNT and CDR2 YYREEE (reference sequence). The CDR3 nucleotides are TGTGCCAGCAGCACAGACAGGGGATTCACAGATACGCAGTATTTT. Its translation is CASSTDRGFTDTQYF.

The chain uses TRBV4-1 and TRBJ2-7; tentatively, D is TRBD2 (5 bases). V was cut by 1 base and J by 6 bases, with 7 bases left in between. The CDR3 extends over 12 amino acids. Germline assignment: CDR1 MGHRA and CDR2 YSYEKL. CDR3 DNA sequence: TGCGCCAGCAGCCAAGTTGCGGGCGAGCAGTACTTC. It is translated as CASSQVAGEQYF.

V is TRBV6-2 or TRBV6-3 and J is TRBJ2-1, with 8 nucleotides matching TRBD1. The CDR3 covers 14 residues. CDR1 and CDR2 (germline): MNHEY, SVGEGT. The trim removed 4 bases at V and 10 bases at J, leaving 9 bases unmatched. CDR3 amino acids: CASSWTGPRGEQFF. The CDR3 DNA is TGTGCCAGCAGTTGGACAGGGCCCCGCGGGGAGCAGTTCTTC.

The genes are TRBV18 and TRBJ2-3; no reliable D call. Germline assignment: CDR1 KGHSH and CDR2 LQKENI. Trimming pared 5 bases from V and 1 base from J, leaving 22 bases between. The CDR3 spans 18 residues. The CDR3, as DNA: TGTGCCAGCTCAGGTCAAGGTCATGGGCGAAGAGGCACAGATACGCAGTATTTT. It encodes CASSGQGHGRRGTDTQYF.

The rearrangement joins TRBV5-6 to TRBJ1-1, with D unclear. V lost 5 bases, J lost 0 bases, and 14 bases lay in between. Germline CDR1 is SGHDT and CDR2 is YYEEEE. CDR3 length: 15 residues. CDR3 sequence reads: CASSSGPDMNTEAFF. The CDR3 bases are TGTGCCAGCAGTTCTGGACCAGACATGAACACTGAAGCTTTCTTT.